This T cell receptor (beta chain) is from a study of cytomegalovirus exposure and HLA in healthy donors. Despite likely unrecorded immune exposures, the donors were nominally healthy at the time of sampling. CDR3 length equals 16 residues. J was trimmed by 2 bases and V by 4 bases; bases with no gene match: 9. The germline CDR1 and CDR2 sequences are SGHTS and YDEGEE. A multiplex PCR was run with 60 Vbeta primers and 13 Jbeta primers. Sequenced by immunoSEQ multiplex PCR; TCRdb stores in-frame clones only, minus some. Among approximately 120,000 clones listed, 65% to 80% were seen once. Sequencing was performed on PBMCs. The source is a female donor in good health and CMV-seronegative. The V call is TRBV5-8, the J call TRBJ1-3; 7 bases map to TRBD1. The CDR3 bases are TGTGCCAGCAGCCATCGGGACAGTCTGGCTGGAAACACCATATATTTT. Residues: CASSHRDSLAGNTIYF.